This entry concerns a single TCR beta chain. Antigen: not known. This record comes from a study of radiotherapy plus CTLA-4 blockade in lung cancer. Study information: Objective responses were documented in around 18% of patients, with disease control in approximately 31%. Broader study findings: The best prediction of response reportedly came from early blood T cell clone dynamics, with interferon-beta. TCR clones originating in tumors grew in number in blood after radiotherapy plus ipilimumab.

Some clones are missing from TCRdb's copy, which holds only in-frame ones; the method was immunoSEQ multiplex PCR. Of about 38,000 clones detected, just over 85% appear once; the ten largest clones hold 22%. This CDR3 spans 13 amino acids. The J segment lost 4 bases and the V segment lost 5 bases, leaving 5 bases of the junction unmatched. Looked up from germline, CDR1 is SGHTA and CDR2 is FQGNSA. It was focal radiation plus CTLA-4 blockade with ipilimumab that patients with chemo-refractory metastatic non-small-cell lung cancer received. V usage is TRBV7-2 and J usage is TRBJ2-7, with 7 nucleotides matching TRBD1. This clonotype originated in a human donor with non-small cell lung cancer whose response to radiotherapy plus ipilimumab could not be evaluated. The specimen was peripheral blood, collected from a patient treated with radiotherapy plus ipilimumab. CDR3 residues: CASSKRQGYEQYF. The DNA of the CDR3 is TGTGCCAGCAGCAAACGACAGGGATACGAGCAGTACTTC.